The present entry profiles one TCR beta chain with its context. No antigen is known for it. An end of the junction does not agree with germline; a read error may underlie this. The CDR3 loop spans 16 amino acids. From germline, CDR1 is SGHAT and CDR2 FQNNGV. Clones were sequenced by immunoSEQ multiplex PCR, and TCRdb holds only the in-frame ones, with some missing. Among 95,000 to 150,000 clones listed, approximately 94% were seen once. This sample stems from a study of T cell responses to AZD1222 COVID-19 vaccine. Study-wide findings and caveats: The study found vaccine-associated CD4 TCRs spanning spike, dominant at 160-218 and 743-854.

The sequenced sample was peripheral blood, obtained 28 days after the second AZD1222 dose. The TCR was taken from an adult who received the AZD1222 COVID-19 vaccine. The chain joins TRBV11-2 to TRBJ2-5; 10 bases match TRBD2. Written as DNA, the CDR3 is TGTACCAGCAGCTTAGAACTAGCGGGGTACCAAGAGACCCAGTACTTC. It specifies CTSSLELAGYQETQYF. The whole variable domain, remainder taken from reference TRBV11-2 and TRBJ2-5, is EAGVAQSPRYKIIEKRQSVAFWCNPISGHATLYWYQQILGQGPKLLIQFQNNGVVDDSQLPKDRFSAERLKGVDSTLKIQPAKLEDSAVYLCTSSLELAGYQETQYFGPGTRLLVL.